Below, 6 T cell receptor beta chains from the same sample are listed, as sequenced in a study of technical replicates of blood from a handful of donors. TCRdb's table, derived via immunoSEQ multiplex PCR, lists solely in-frame clones and lacks some. There are about 90,000 clones in the sample; about 94% occur only once, and over 0.2% lies in the top ten. Sequenced sample: T cells isolated from PBMCs. Receptors originate from a human donor in good health.

The chain uses TRBV6-1 and TRBJ1-2, with D tentatively TRBD1 (6 bases). CDR1 MNHNS and CDR2 SASEGT come from the germline V gene. This CDR3 has 13 residues. The V end lost 3 bases, the J end lost 6 bases, and 11 bases lay between the germline ends. CDR3 in DNA: TGTGCCAGCAGTGACAGGGGCTTCAATGGCTACACCTTC. Translating it yields CASSDRGFNGYTF.

This clone has only one observation. The chain links TRBV7-9 to TRBJ1-4; no reliable D call. Germline lookup yields CDR1 SEHNR and CDR2 FQNEAQ (reference sequence). The CDR3 has 12 amino acids. Between the trimmed V and J ends, which lost 5 bases and 7 bases, there was a span of 8 bases. This chain's CDR3 is CASSDPGEKLFF. CDR3 sequence (DNA): TGTGCCAGCAGCGATCCCGGTGAAAAACTGTTTTTT. The full variable domain, with the rest looked up from reference TRBV7-9 and TRBJ1-4, is DTGVSQNPRHKITKRGQNVTFRCDPISEHNRLYWYRQTLGQGPEFLTYFQNEAQLEKSRLLSDRFSAERPKGSFSTLEIQRTEQGDSAMYLCASSDPGEKLFFGSGTQLSVL.

This CDR3 reads CASRYGTTGSPLHF. Here the CDR3 DNA reads TGTGCCAGCAGGTATGGGACAACAGGCTCACCCCTCCACTTT. The rearrangement uses TRBV27 and TRBJ1-6, with a weak D call TRBD1 (6 bases). The CDR3 spans 14 residues. The germline V gene encodes CDR1 MNHEY and CDR2 SMNVEV (reference sequence). V was cut by 6 bases and J by 10 bases, with 16 bases left in between.

The DNA of the CDR3 is TGTGCCAGCAGTTCTGGACTAGTTACCAATGAGCAGTTCTTC. This codes for CASSSGLVTNEQFF. The chain recombines TRBV27 with TRBJ2-1; 7 bases line up with TRBD2. J was trimmed by 6 bases and V by 4 bases; bases with no gene match: 6. CDR1 and CDR2 from the germline V gene are MNHEY and SMNVEV (reference sequence). CDR3 length equals 14 residues.

The chain uses TRBV6-5 and TRBJ1-2; TRBD1 might be the D (6 bases). The V gene lost 10 bases and the J gene lost 4 bases, with 16 bases spanning the gap. This CDR3 contains 13 residues. Germline V gene data show CDR1 as MNHEY and CDR2 as SVGAGI. The CDR3 bases are TGTGCCACCCACGCGACAGGTTTCTATGGCTACACCTTC. Its translation: CATHATGFYGYTF.

This chain connects TRBV11-2 to TRBJ2-1, with 13 nucleotides matching TRBD2. The V segment lost 3 bases and the J segment 4 bases; nucleotides outside the gene matches: 6. This CDR3 comprises 17 residues. CDR1 and CDR2 from the germline V gene are SGHAT and FQNNGV. The CDR3 DNA reads as TGTGCCAGCAGCTTTCTACTAGCGGGAGGGATTTACAATGAGCAGTTCTTC. Translation: CASSFLLAGGIYNEQFF.